This T cell receptor beta chain comes out of a study of radiation and T cells in renal cell carcinoma. Study-level background: Nephrectomy followed 15 Gy stereotactic body radiation by 4 weeks. General study findings and limits: Baseline intratumoral clonotype presence is unknown without pretreatment biopsies.

Concerning this clone itself: Its specificity is not known.

Only in-frame clones appear in the TCRdb table, and some are missing; sequencing was by immunoSEQ multiplex PCR. The data contain roughly 120,000 clones, 80% to 90% of them singletons. Time point: blood 2 weeks post-SBRT. Treatment in this sample: 15 Gy SBRT to primary tumor, nephrectomy 4 weeks later. After SBRT, blood was collected at 2 and 4 weeks, plus baseline. The patient's renal cell carcinoma had clear cell pathology. This clonotype originated in an older woman with renal cell carcinoma. This specimen consisted of blood, obtained from a patient whose treatment included radiotherapy and nephrectomy.

The CDR3 reads CASTPSAGELFF. The DNA for the CDR3 is TGTGCCAGCACCCCGAGCGCCGGGGAGCTGTTTTTT. The J gene is TRBJ2-2, the V gene TRBV28; the D is unclear. The germline V gene has CDR1 MDHEN and CDR2 SYDVKM. V shed 7 bases and J shed 6 bases, with 9 bases lying between them. The CDR3 contains 12 residues.